A single sample gave rise to the 19 T cell receptor beta chains below, sequenced in a study of T cells in Graves' hyperthyroidism and ophthalmopathy. RNA transcripts provided the source from which TCR beta CDR3 regions were amplified. The TCR CDR3 was amplified in a first-round RT-PCR using the HTBI primer set. TCRdb called the multiplex PCR reads again in MiXCR, with one record for every CDR3 protein. Here the sample spans about 610,000 distinct CDR3 sequences, 15% to 20% being singletons. Sequences were obtained from blood. Receptors originate from a woman in her 40s with Graves' ophthalmopathy.

The chain recombines TRBV5-1 with TRBJ1-5, with unresolved D. The CDR3 contains 13 residues. Per germline, CDR1 SGHRS and CDR2 YFSETQ. Trimming removed 4 bases from V and 7 bases from J, with 12 bases in between. CDR3 amino acids: CASSESVGQPQHF. The CDR3 coding sequence is TGCGCCAGCAGCGAGTCAGTGGGACAGCCCCAGCATTTT. The full variable domain, its missing parts supplied by reference TRBV5-1 and TRBJ1-5, is KAGVTQTPRYLIKTRGQQVTLSCSPISGHRSVSWYQQTPGQGLQFLFEYFSETQRNKGNFPGRFSGRQFSNSRSEMNVSTLELGDSALYLCASSESVGQPQHFGDGTRLSIL.

This clonotype was counted many times. The rearrangement uses TRBV7-2 and TRBJ2-5, with D perhaps matching TRBD2 (7 bases). Germline lookup yields CDR1 SGHTA and CDR2 FQGNSA. Trimming shortened V by 5 bases and J by 3 bases, and 19 bases separated the two germline ends. The CDR3 totals 16 residues. CDR3 in amino acids: CASSPWGREIEETQYF. The CDR3 bases are TGTGCCAGCAGCCCGTGGGGGCGGGAGATTGAAGAGACCCAGTACTTC.

This clonotype was observed many times. The J gene is TRBJ2-1, the V gene TRBV27; D gene unclear. The germline CDR1 and CDR2 sequences are MNHEY and SMNVEV (reference sequence). V dropped 6 bases and J dropped 6 bases, with 15 bases sitting between them. CDR3 length: 14 residues. In DNA form, the CDR3 reads TGTGCCAGCAGCGCAGCTTCTCCTTTCAATGAGCAGTTCTTC. Its protein is CASSAASPFNEQFF.

Many counts were recorded for this clonotype. The rearrangement links TRBV2 to TRBJ1-6, with no clear D. The V gene lost 6 bases and the J gene lost 7 bases, with 13 bases spanning the gap. The germline V gene encodes CDR1 SNHLY and CDR2 FYNNEI. This CDR3 spans 14 amino acids. In nucleotides, the CDR3 is TGTGCCAGCAGGCCCGGGCCCAACAATTCACCCCTCCACTTT. Translating it yields CASRPGPNNSPLHF. Together with reference TRBV2 and TRBJ1-6, the CDR3 gives the full variable domain: EPEVTQTPSHQVTQMGQEVILRCVPISNHLYFYWYRQILGQKVEFLVSFYNNEISEKSEIFDDQFSVERPDGSNFTLKIRSTKLEDSAMYFCASRPGPNNSPLHFGNGTRLTVT.

The J gene is TRBJ2-2, the V gene TRBV24-1; perhaps D is TRBD1 or TRBD2 (5 bases each). The CDR3 totals 14 residues. Trimming left V 1 base short and J 6 bases short, with 8 bases between. Germline CDR1 KGHDR, CDR2 SFDVKD. CDR3 amino acids: CATSDFGAPGELFF. CDR3 DNA: TGTGCCACCAGTGATTTCGGGGCTCCCGGGGAGCTGTTTTTT.

This clonotype occurred a few times. The chain uses TRBV6-1 and TRBJ2-6; D gene unclear. V was pared by 4 bases and J by 0 bases, with 7 bases between. Germline CDR1 MNHNS, CDR2 SASEGT. The CDR3 loop spans 15 amino acids. The CDR3 sequence is CASSVLSSGANVLTF. DNA of the CDR3: TGTGCCAGCAGTGTTCTTAGCTCTGGGGCCAACGTCCTGACTTTC.

The chain is built from TRBV6-5 and TRBJ2-7; 12 bases fit TRBD2. This CDR3 is 16 amino acids long. V shed 0 bases, J shed 2 bases, and the junction held 2 bases outside the gene matches. Germline CDR1 MNHEY, CDR2 SVGAGI. The CDR3 DNA sequence: TGTGCCAGCAGTTACTCGGGACTAGCGGGTGCCTACGAGCAGTACTTC. As protein: CASSYSGLAGAYEQYF.

In its sample, this clonotype was seen many times. This chain uses TRBV11-2 with TRBJ2-5, with 13 bases aligning to TRBD2. Germline-derived CDR1 and CDR2 are SGHAT and FQNNGV. The CDR3 totals 15 residues. Unmatched junction bases numbered 5, after V lost 6 bases and J lost 4 bases. The CDR3 sequence: CASSSRLAGGETQYF. The CDR3 nucleotides are TGTGCCAGCAGTTCACGACTAGCGGGGGGAGAGACCCAGTACTTC.

This rearrangement joins TRBV6-1 to TRBJ1-1, with TRBD1 matching over 7 bases. The junction had 9 bases not matched to a gene; V was cut back by 7 bases and J by 1 base. The germline gives CDR1 MNHNS, CDR2 SASEGT. The CDR3 consists of 15 residues. The CDR3 DNA sequence: TGTGCCAGCACTCCGACACAGGGGCAGAACACTGAAGCTTTCTTT. It encodes CASTPTQGQNTEAFF.

A few counts support this clonotype. Here the CDR3 reads CATSRDWSTGANVLTF. The CDR3 DNA reads as TGTGCCACCAGCAGAGATTGGAGTACTGGGGCCAACGTCCTGACTTTC. V gene TRBV15 combines with J gene TRBJ2-6; no clear D gene. V gave up 0 bases and J gave up 2 bases, with 8 bases separating them. Germline CDR1 LNHNV, CDR2 YYDKDF (reference sequence). This CDR3 is built from 16 residues.

This clonotype has just a few counts. Here the CDR3 reads CATRPSRLGEAFF. CDR3 in DNA: TGTGCCACCAGACCAAGTCGGTTGGGTGAAGCTTTCTTT. V and J are TRBV24-1 and TRBJ1-1; no definite D call. CDR3 length: 13 residues. Germline CDR1 and CDR2: KGHDR and SFDVKD. V lost 7 bases, J lost 7 bases, and 15 bases lay in between.

This clonotype has just one count. This could be a read error, since a much larger clone is one nucleotide away. The CDR3 DNA follows: TGTGCCATCAGAGAACCCCCGGGACAGGGTATCTATGGCCACACCTTC. Its protein is CAIREPPGQGIYGHTF. The rearrangement uses TRBV10-3 and TRBJ1-2; 9 bases are a match to TRBD1. The CDR3 has 16 residues. Germline values: CDR1 ENHRY, CDR2 SYGVKD.

The chain recombines TRBV7-2 with TRBJ2-7, with TRBD1 as a possible D gene (5 bases). Germline CDR1 and CDR2: SGHTA and FQGNSA. The V gene lost 0 bases and the J gene lost 0 bases, with 9 bases spanning the gap. The CDR3 sequence is 15 residues long. The CDR3 loop is CASSLASRVSYEQYF. The CDR3 bases are TGTGCCAGCAGCTTAGCCAGCAGGGTCTCCTACGAGCAGTACTTC.

Ten or more counts support this clonotype. This chain links TRBV5-1 with TRBJ2-7; 8 bases match TRBD2. The CDR3 has 14 residues. Germline V gene data show CDR1 as SGHRS and CDR2 as YFSETQ. J was trimmed by 2 bases and V by 5 bases; bases with no gene match: 6. In DNA, the CDR3 is TGCGCCAGCAGTCCAACTAGCGGCCCCTACGAGCAGTACTTC. Its translation is CASSPTSGPYEQYF.

This clonotype was detected ten times or more. The chain couples TRBV13 to TRBJ2-5, with 13 nucleotides matching TRBD2. Germline-derived CDR1 and CDR2 are PRHDT and FYEKMQ (reference sequence). V trimming: 8 bases; J trimming: 2 bases; junction bases outside the gene matches: 2. The CDR3 extends over 14 amino acids. CDR3 DNA: TGTGCCAGCGCGGGACTAGCGGGGCAAGAGACCCAGTACTTC. Translated, it gives CASAGLAGQETQYF.

The chain couples TRBV20-1 to TRBJ2-2; TRBD2 agrees at 8 bases. CDR1 DFQATT and CDR2 SNEGSKA come from the germline V gene (reference sequence). J lost 5 bases, V lost 3 bases, and 5 bases had no gene match. This CDR3 has 14 residues. The CDR3 DNA is TGCAGTGCTAGTGTCGGGGGGGCAACCGGGGAGCTGTTTTTT. Protein product: CSASVGGATGELFF.

The CDR3, as DNA: TGTGCCAGCAGCCTGGGACTAGCGGGAGGGCCGGGAGATACGCAGTATTTT. This translates into CASSLGLAGGPGDTQYF. V usage is TRBV7-6 and J usage is TRBJ2-3, with 16 positions matching TRBD2. The junction had 7 bases not matched to a gene; V was cut back by 5 bases and J by 5 bases. The germline gives CDR1 SGHVS, CDR2 FNYEAQ. The CDR3 contains 17 residues.

This clonotype was seen at least ten times. The chain has TRBV6-5 and TRBJ2-5; tentatively, D is TRBD1 (5 bases). Germline-derived CDR1 and CDR2 are MNHEY and SVGAGI. The germline V and J ends were trimmed by 0 bases and 5 bases, with 13 bases remaining between them. This CDR3 contains 15 residues. The CDR3 region has the DNA TGTGCCAGCAGTTACTCGTACAGGATTACGGAGACCCAGTACTTC. This codes for CASSYSYRITETQYF.

In this sample, this clonotype turned up many times. This chain connects TRBV20-1 to TRBJ1-1, with no clear D. Germline CDR1 is DFQATT and CDR2 is SNEGSKA (reference sequence). Trimming stripped 1 base from V and 1 base from J, with 10 bases between. The CDR3 length is 14 residues. CDR3 nucleotides: TGCAGTGCTAGAGTCCCTTTGGGGAACACTGAAGCTTTCTTT. Protein: CSARVPLGNTEAFF.